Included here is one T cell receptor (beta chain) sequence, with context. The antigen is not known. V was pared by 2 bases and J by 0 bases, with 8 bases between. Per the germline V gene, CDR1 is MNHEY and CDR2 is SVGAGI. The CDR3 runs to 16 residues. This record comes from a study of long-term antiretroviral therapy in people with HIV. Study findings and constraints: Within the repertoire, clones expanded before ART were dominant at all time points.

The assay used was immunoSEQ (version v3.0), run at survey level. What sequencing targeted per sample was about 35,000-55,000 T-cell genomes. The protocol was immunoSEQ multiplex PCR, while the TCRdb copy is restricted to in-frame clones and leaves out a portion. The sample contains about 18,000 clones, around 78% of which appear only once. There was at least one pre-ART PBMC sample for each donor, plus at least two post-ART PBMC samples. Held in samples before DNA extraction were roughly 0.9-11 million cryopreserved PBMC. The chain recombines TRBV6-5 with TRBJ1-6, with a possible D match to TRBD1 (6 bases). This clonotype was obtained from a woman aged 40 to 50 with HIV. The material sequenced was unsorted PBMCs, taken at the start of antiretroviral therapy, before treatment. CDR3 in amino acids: CASSYRGSSYNSPLHF. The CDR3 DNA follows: TGTGCCAGCAGTTACAGGGGGAGCTCCTATAATTCACCCCTCCACTTT.